Shown below are 12 T cell receptor beta chains from a single sample sequenced in a study of cytomegalovirus exposure and HLA in healthy donors. PCR used 60 Vbeta primers and 13 Jbeta primers. Only in-frame clones appear in the TCRdb table, and some are missing; sequencing was by immunoSEQ multiplex PCR. The table records about 120,000 clones, about 86% of them present only once. Input material: PBMCs. The receptors were gathered from a man aged 35 to 55 in good health and CMV-seronegative.

The rearrangement uses TRBV4-1 and TRBJ1-6, with TRBD1 matching 10 bases. The CDR3 consists of 21 residues. V shed 2 bases and J 5 bases; nucleotides not matched to a gene: 18. The V gene's germline CDR1 is MGHRA and CDR2 YSYEKL. The CDR3 here is CASSQSPLRDRGLPNNSPLHF. The CDR3 DNA reads as TGCGCCAGCAGCCAAAGCCCCCTCCGGGACAGGGGACTCCCGAATAATTCACCCCTCCACTTT.

This clone was found once. The chain joins TRBV5-4 to TRBJ2-7, with TRBD2 identical over 7 bases. Germline CDR1 is SGHNT and CDR2 is YYREEE (reference sequence). J lost 2 bases, V lost 4 bases, and 0 bases had no gene match. The CDR3 is 12 amino acids. This CDR3 is CASSREAYEQYF. CDR3 DNA: TGTGCCAGCAGCCGGGAGGCCTACGAGCAGTACTTC.

The CDR3 nucleotides read TGTGCCTGCCAGGGCGACAGCTCTGGAAACACCATATATTTT. It is translated as CACQGDSSGNTIYF. The chain employs TRBV30 and TRBJ1-3, with D perhaps matching TRBD1 (5 bases). The CDR3 is 14 amino acids. Germline loops: CDR1 GTSNPN, CDR2 SVGIG (reference sequence). The V end lost 6 bases, the J end lost 0 bases, and 12 bases lay between the germline ends.

V usage is TRBV14 and J usage is TRBJ1-3, with D unclear. Trimming shortened V by 1 base and J by 4 bases, and 5 bases separated the two germline ends. The CDR3 sequence is 13 residues long. CDR1 is SGHDN and CDR2 is FVKESK in the germline V gene. Written as DNA, the CDR3 is TGTGCCAGCAGCCAAGCCTACGGAAACACCATATATTTT. Protein product: CASSQAYGNTIYF.

This clone was observed a handful of times. The chain has TRBV6-1 and TRBJ1-1; D may be TRBD1 (6 bases). The CDR3 has 14 amino acids. Germline loops: CDR1 MNHNS, CDR2 SASEGT. Trimming stripped 1 base from V and 7 bases from J, with 13 bases between. The CDR3 region is CASSEVGARDEAFF. DNA for the CDR3: TGTGCCAGCAGTGAAGTGGGGGCGCGTGATGAAGCTTTCTTT.

To note about this clone: The sample carries other DNA sequences with the same CDR3. This chain uses TRBV30 with TRBJ1-3, with TRBD1 identical over 7 bases. Germline loops: CDR1 GTSNPN, CDR2 SVGIG (reference sequence). Trimming removed 8 bases from V and 4 bases from J; junction bases left unmatched: 11. This CDR3 region has 14 residues. The CDR3 loop reads CALGGGASGNTIYF. CDR3 DNA sequence: TGTGCCCTAGGAGGGGGCGCCTCCGGAAACACCATATATTTT.

Here the CDR3 DNA reads TGTGCCAGCAAAAACACGGGAGAATGGGAGACCCAGTACTTC. Its translation is CASKNTGEWETQYF. The V call is TRBV6-5, the J call TRBJ2-5; tentative D call: TRBD2 (6 bases). There are 14 residues in the CDR3. Trimming shortened V by 7 bases and J by 5 bases, and 17 bases separated the two germline ends. Germline CDR1 reads MNHEY; CDR2 reads SVGAGI.

This chain links TRBV11-1 with TRBJ2-6; tentative D call: TRBD1 (6 bases). V lost 3 bases to trimming and J lost 0 bases, with 12 bases between them. This CDR3 contains 17 residues. Per the germline V gene, CDR1 is SGHAT and CDR2 is FQDESV (reference sequence). The CDR3 DNA follows: TGTGCCAGCAGCTTTAACAGGGCTAACTCTGGGGCCAACGTCCTGACTTTC. This gives the protein CASSFNRANSGANVLTF.

This chain joins TRBV28 and TRBJ2-3; 9 bases match TRBD1. Germline V gene sequence: CDR1 MDHEN, CDR2 SYDVKM. CDR3 length: 15 amino acids. Germline trimming cut 3 bases from V and 3 bases from J; bases unmatched to any gene: 4. The chain's CDR3 is CASSFPDRGTDTQYF. The CDR3 nucleotides read TGTGCCAGCAGTTTCCCGGACAGGGGAACAGATACGCAGTATTTT.

The rearrangement links TRBV5-1 to TRBJ2-7; D is perhaps TRBD1 (5 bases). Germline CDR1 reads SGHRS; CDR2 reads YFSETQ. This CDR3 has 15 amino acids. Trimming shortened V by 4 bases and J by 2 bases, and 16 bases separated the two germline ends. CDR3 protein: CASSVTEALPYEQYF. Written as DNA, the CDR3 is TGCGCCAGCAGCGTGACAGAAGCATTACCCTACGAGCAGTACTTC. The full variable domain, its missing parts supplied by reference TRBV5-1 and TRBJ2-7, is KAGVTQTPRYLIKTRGQQVTLSCSPISGHRSVSWYQQTPGQGLQFLFEYFSETQRNKGNFPGRFSGRQFSNSRSEMNVSTLELGDSALYLCASSVTEALPYEQYFGPGTRLTVT.

Note on this clone: Additional DNA sequences in this sample encode the identical CDR3. V usage is TRBV7-9 and J usage is TRBJ1-2; D is uncertain. CDR3 length equals 13 residues. The germline CDR1 and CDR2 sequences are SEHNR and FQNEAQ (reference sequence). V dropped 2 bases and J dropped 6 bases, with 10 bases sitting between them. The CDR3 reads CASSLLGGDGYTF. Written as DNA, the CDR3 is TGTGCCAGCAGCTTACTGGGTGGAGATGGCTACACCTTC. Full variable domain (outside the CDR3, taken from reference TRBV7-9 and TRBJ1-2): DTGVSQNPRHKITKRGQNVTFRCDPISEHNRLYWYRQTLGQGPEFLTYFQNEAQLEKSRLLSDRFSAERPKGSFSTLEIQRTEQGDSAMYLCASSLLGGDGYTFGSGTRLTVV.

In its sample, this clone was seen a few times. The chain couples TRBV5-1 to TRBJ2-3; a weak D match, TRBD1 (5 bases). CDR3 length: 14 amino acids. The germline gives CDR1 SGHRS, CDR2 YFSETQ. The ends were cut back, 0 bases at V and 4 bases at J, with 9 bases in the middle. Written as DNA, the CDR3 is TGCGCCAGCAGCTTGGGGGGCGCATCAGATACGCAGTATTTT. Amino acids: CASSLGGASDTQYF.